This TCR beta chain was recorded in a study of CD8+ T cells in alopecia areata. General observations from the study: Normal scalp had lower clonality than lesional scalp, with alopecia totalis/universalis lesions showing this most strongly.

cDNA serving as the sequencing template came from extracted, reverse transcribed RNA. TCRdb's copy holds only in-frame clones and misses some; the assay was immunoSEQ multiplex PCR. Of around 160,000 clones listed, more than 75% were seen once; the top ten hold over 13%. On this clone: Its antigen is not known.

Sampling of alopecia areata patients yielded lesional scalp punch biopsies as well as peripheral blood. Sorted populations comprised CD4+ and CD8+ T cells obtained from PBMCs. This clonotype originated in a human donor with alopecia areata. Here the sequenced sample was CD8+ T cells sorted from blood, taken at week 0.

CDR3 DNA: TGCAGCGCCGAGGGAGCTTTGGCAGATACGCAGTATTTT. Translation: CSAEGALADTQYF. The chain recombines TRBV29-1 with TRBJ2-3, with D possibly being TRBD2 (5 bases). Trimming cost V 7 bases and J 4 bases, with 15 bases left between them. From germline, CDR1 is SQVTM and CDR2 ANQGSEA. This CDR3 comprises 13 residues.